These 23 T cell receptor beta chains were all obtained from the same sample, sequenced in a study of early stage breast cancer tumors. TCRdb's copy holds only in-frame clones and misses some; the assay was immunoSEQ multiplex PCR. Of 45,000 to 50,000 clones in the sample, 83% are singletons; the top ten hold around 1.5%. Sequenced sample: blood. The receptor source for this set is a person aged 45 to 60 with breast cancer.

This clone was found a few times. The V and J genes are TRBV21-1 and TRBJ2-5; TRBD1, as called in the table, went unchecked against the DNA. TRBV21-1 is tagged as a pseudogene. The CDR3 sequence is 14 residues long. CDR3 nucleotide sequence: TGTGCCAGCAGCCCGAGGGACAAGCAAGAGACCCAGTACTTC. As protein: CASSPRDKQETQYF.

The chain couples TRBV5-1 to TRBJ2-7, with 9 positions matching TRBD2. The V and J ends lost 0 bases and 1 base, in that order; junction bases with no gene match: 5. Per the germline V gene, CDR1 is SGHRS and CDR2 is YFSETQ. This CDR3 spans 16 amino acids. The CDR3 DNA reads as TGCGCCAGCAGCTTGGCCTTAAGCGGGGGGTCCTACGAGCAGTACTTC. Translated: CASSLALSGGSYEQYF.

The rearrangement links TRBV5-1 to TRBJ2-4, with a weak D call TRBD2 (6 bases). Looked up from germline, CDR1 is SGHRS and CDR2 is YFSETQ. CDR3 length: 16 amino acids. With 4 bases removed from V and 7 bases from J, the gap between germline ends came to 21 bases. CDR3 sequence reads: CASSAGTSSTQNIQYF. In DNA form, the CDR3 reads TGCGCCAGCAGCGCCGGGACTTCATCGACACAGAACATTCAGTACTTC. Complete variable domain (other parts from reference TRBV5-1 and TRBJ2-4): KAGVTQTPRYLIKTRGQQVTLSCSPISGHRSVSWYQQTPGQGLQFLFEYFSETQRNKGNFPGRFSGRQFSNSRSEMNVSTLELGDSALYLCASSAGTSSTQNIQYFGAGTRLSVL.

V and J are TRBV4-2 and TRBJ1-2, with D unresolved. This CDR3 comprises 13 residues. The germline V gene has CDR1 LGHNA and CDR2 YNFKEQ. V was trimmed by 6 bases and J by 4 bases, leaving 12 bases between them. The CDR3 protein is CASSPVQSYGYTF. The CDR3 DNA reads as TGTGCCAGCAGTCCTGTCCAAAGCTATGGCTACACCTTC.

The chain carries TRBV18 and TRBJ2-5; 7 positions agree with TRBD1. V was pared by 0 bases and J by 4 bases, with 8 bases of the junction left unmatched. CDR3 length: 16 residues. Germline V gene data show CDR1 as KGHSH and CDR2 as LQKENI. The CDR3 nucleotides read TGTGCCAGCTCACCACCGAGTATAGGGGGCGGAGAGACCCAGTACTTC. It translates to CASSPPSIGGGETQYF.

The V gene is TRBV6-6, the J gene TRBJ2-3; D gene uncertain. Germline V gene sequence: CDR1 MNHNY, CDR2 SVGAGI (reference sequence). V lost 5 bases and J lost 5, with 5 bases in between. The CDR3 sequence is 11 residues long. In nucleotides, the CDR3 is TGTGCCAGCAGTCCCGGAGATACGCAGTATTTT. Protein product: CASSPGDTQYF.

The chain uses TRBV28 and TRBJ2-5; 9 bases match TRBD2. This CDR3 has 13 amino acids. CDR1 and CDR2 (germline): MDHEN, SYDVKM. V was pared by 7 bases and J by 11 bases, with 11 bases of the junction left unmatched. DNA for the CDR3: TGTGCCAGCAACTGGCGGGGGGGCCTCGTGCAGTACTTC. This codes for CASNWRGGLVQYF.

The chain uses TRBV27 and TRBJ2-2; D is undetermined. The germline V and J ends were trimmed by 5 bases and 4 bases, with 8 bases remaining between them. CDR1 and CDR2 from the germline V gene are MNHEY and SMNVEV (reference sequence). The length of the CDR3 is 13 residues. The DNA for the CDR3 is TGTGCCAGCAGTAAGGCGAGCACCGGGGAGCTGTTTTTT. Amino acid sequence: CASSKASTGELFF.

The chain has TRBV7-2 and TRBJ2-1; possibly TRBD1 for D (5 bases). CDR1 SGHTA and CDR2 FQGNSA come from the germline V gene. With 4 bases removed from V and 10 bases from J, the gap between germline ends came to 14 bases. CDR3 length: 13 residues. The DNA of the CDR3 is TGTGCCAGCAGCTCCTCTAGGGGTCTGGAGCAGTTCTTC. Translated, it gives CASSSSRGLEQFF.

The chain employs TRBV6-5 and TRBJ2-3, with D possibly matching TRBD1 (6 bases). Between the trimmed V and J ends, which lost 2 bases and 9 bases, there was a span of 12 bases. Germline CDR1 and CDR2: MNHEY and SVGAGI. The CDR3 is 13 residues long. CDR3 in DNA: TGTGCCAGCAGTTACGCAGGGGAAGAAACGCAGTATTTT. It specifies CASSYAGEETQYF.

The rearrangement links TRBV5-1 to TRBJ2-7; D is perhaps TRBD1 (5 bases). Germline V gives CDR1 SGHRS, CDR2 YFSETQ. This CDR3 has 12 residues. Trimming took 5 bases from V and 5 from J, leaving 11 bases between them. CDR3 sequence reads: CASSYDSHEQYF. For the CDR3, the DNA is TGCGCCAGCAGTTACGACAGCCACGAGCAGTACTTC.

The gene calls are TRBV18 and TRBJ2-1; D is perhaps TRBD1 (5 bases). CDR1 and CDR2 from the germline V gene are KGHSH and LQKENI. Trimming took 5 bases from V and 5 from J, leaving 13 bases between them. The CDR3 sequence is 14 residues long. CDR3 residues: CASSVMTENNEQFF. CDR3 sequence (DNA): TGTGCCAGCTCAGTTATGACAGAAAACAATGAGCAGTTCTTC.

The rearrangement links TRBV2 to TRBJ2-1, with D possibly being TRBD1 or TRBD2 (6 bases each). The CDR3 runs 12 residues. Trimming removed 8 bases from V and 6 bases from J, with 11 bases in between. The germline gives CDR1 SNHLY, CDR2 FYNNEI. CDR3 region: CASGGRGNEQFF. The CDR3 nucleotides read TGTGCCAGCGGGGGGCGGGGCAATGAGCAGTTCTTC.

CDR3 sequence reads: CASSLYPGAYNSPLHF. CDR3 nucleotide sequence: TGTGCCAGCAGTTTATACCCGGGAGCTTATAATTCACCCCTCCACTTT. This rearrangement joins TRBV28 to TRBJ1-6; D remains ambiguous. V lost 1 base to trimming and J lost 4 bases, with 11 bases between them. Germline loops: CDR1 MDHEN, CDR2 SYDVKM. The length of the CDR3 is 16 residues.

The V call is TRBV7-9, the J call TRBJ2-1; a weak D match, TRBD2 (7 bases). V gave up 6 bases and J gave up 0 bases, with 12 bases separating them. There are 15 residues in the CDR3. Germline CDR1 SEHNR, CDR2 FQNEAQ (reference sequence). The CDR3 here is CASSQGGGSYNEQFF. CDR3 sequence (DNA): TGTGCCAGCAGTCAAGGGGGGGGCTCCTACAATGAGCAGTTCTTC.

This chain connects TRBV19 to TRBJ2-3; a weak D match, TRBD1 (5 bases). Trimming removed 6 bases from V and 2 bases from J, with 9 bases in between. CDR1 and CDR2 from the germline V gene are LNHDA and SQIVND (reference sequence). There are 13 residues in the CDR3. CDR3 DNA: TGTGCCAGTAGAACAGGAATCACAGATACGCAGTATTTT. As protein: CASRTGITDTQYF.

For the CDR3, the DNA is TGTGCCAGTAGTACCCGACAGGGCTATGGCTACACCTTC. It translates to CASSTRQGYGYTF. The genes are TRBV19 and TRBJ1-2, with TRBD1 matching over 7 bases. Germline CDR1 and CDR2: LNHDA and SQIVND (reference sequence). V was pared by 4 bases and J by 4 bases, with 3 bases of the junction left unmatched. The CDR3 has 13 residues.

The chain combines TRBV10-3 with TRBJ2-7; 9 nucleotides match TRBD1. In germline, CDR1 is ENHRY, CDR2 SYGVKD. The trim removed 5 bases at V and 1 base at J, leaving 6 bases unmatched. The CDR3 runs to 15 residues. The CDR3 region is CAISPGQGASYEQYF. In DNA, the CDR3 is TGTGCCATCAGTCCGGGACAGGGCGCTTCCTACGAGCAGTACTTC.

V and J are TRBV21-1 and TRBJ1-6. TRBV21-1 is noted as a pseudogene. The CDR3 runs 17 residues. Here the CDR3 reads CASSNGSEGNPNSPLHF. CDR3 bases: TGTGCCAGCAGCAACGGTTCTGAGGGAAACCCTAATTCACCCCTCCACTTT.

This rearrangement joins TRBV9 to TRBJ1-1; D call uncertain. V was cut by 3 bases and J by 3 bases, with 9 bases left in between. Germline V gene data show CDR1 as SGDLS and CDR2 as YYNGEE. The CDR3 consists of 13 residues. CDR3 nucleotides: TGTGCCAGCAGCGAGACAAGGGACACTGAAGCTTTCTTT. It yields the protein CASSETRDTEAFF. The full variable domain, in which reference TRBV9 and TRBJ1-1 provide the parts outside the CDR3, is DSGVTQTPKHLITATGQRVTLRCSPRSGDLSVYWYQQSLDQGLQFLIQYYNGEERAKGNILERFSAQQFPDLHSELNLSSLELGDSALYFCASSETRDTEAFFGQGTRLTVV.

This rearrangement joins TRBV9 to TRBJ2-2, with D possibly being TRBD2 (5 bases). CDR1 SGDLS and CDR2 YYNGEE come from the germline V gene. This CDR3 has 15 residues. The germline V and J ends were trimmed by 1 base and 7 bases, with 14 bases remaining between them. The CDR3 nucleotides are TGTGCCAGCAGCGTACTAGCAGGCGGTGGCGGGGAGCTGTTTTTT. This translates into CASSVLAGGGGELFF. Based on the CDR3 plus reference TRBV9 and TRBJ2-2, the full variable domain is DSGVTQTPKHLITATGQRVTLRCSPRSGDLSVYWYQQSLDQGLQFLIQYYNGEERAKGNILERFSAQQFPDLHSELNLSSLELGDSALYFCASSVLAGGGGELFFGEGSRLTVL.

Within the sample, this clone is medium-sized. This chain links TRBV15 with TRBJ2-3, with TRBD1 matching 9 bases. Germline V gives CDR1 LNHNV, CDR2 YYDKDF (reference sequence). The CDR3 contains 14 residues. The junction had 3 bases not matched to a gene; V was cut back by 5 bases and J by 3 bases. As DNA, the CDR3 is TGTGCCACCAGCCCGGGACAGGGAACAGATACGCAGTATTTT. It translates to CATSPGQGTDTQYF.

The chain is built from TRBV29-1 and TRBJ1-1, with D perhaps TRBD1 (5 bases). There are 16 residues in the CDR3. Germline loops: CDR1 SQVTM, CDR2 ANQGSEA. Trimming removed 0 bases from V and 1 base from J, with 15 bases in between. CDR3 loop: CSVEDFGGDSNTEAFF. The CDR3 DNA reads TGCAGCGTTGAAGATTTCGGGGGGGATTCGAACACTGAAGCTTTCTTT.